This T cell receptor (beta chain) was captured in a study of quantifying T cell responses using KT2 cells. Study background: RNA was reverse transcribed with TCR alpha and beta constant-region primers.

A single-stranded UMI oligo with SP2 sequence was ligated to cDNA 3' ends. An equimolar mix of RC1.1 and RC1.2 primed the beta chain across TRBC1 and TRBC2. Each CDR3 protein gets one entry after TCRdb re-called the UMI-ligation and nested PCR reads with MiXCR. The sample lists some 50,000 distinct CDR3 sequences; more than 9% were seen once. In this sample, this clonotype turned up many times. V was pared by 0 bases and J by 3 bases, with 12 bases between. There are 15 residues in the CDR3. CDR1 and CDR2 (germline): MGHRA, YSYEKL. The sequencing input was PBMCs spiked with cells of the T cell clone KT2. This rearrangement joins TRBV4-1 to TRBJ2-7; a weak D match, TRBD1 (5 bases). The receptor's source is a human donor. CDR3 loop: CASSQDQGSYYEQYF. The CDR3 region has the DNA TGCGCCAGCAGCCAAGATCAGGGATCCTACTACGAGCAGTACTTC.